The T cell receptor beta chain under discussion was sequenced for a study of control samples from healthy donors and cancer patients. The germline CDR1 and CDR2 sequences are SGDLS and YYNGEE. Trimming removed 0 bases from V and 4 bases from J; junction bases left unmatched: 11. The CDR3 is 18 residues long. Clones were sequenced by immunoSEQ multiplex PCR, and TCRdb holds only the in-frame ones, with some missing. Of 25,000 to 35,000 clones listed, 79% are singletons. The clonotype was recovered from a man aged 55 to 70 with head and neck cancer. This chain uses TRBV9 with TRBJ1-2; 11 nucleotides match TRBD1. Sequenced: PBMCs. The CDR3 sequence is CASSVGTGTGGITYGYTF. The CDR3 DNA reads as TGTGCCAGCAGCGTAGGCACCGGGACAGGGGGGATAACCTATGGCTACACCTTC.